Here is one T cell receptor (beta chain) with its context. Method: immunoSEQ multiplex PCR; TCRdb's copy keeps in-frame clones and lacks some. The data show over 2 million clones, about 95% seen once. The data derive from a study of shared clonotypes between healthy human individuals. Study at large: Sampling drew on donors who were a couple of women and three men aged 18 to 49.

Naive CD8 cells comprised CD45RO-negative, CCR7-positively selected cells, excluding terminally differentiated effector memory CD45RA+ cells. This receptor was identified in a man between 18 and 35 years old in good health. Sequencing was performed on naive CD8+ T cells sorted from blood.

The CDR3: CASSSGELNQPQHF. CDR3 DNA sequence: TGTGCCAGCAGCTCAGGGGAACTCAATCAGCCCCAGCATTTT. The rearrangement links TRBV9 to TRBJ1-5, with D possibly being TRBD1 (6 bases). The germline gives CDR1 SGDLS, CDR2 YYNGEE. The CDR3 length is 14 residues. V shed 4 bases and J shed 3 bases, with 11 bases lying between them.